Listed below are T cell receptor beta chains from one sample, sequenced in a study of cytomegalovirus exposure and HLA in healthy donors. Clones were sequenced by immunoSEQ multiplex PCR, and TCRdb holds only the in-frame ones, with some missing. The sample has approximately 160,000 clones; 86% are singletons. Sequencing input: PBMCs. The receptors here all came from a woman in her twenties or thirties in good health and CMV-seronegative. CDR3s leave out the opening cysteine and the closing phenylalanine or tryptophan. The D gene is left open where the match is weak.

j_call: TRBJ2-7; v_call: TRBV28; d_call: NA; cdr3_aa: ASSPASYEQY
j_call: TRBJ1-2; v_call: TRBV6-1; d_call: TRBD1; cdr3_aa: ASRFRGNYGYT
j_call: TRBJ2-4; v_call: TRBV7-9; d_call: TRBD2; cdr3_aa: ASSLSGRGSKNIQY
j_call: TRBJ2-1; v_call: TRBV19; d_call: NA; cdr3_aa: AAGTIYNEQF
j_call: TRBJ2-5; v_call: TRBV7-3; d_call: NA; cdr3_aa: ASSASVEGQEETQY
j_call: TRBJ1-1; v_call: TRBV27; d_call: NA; cdr3_aa: ASSLQPNTEAF
j_call: TRBJ1-2; v_call: TRBV4-3; d_call: TRBD1; cdr3_aa: ASSQGGQDRYYGYT
j_call: TRBJ2-7; v_call: TRBV27; d_call: TRBD1; cdr3_aa: ASKTGTGYYEQY
j_call: TRBJ2-2; v_call: TRBV6-6; d_call: NA; cdr3_aa: ASSYGGNTGELF
j_call: TRBJ2-3; v_call: TRBV5-1; d_call: TRBD2; cdr3_aa: ASSLAGGSTDTQY
j_call: TRBJ1-1; v_call: TRBV9; d_call: NA; cdr3_aa: ASSVVDGLNTEAF
j_call: TRBJ2-6; v_call: TRBV10-3; d_call: TRBD2; cdr3_aa: AISGGLASSGANVLT
j_call: TRBJ2-7; v_call: TRBV6-5; d_call: NA; cdr3_aa: ASSYSRTHYEQY
j_call: TRBJ1-2; v_call: TRBV28; d_call: NA; cdr3_aa: ASSVGRANYGYT
j_call: TRBJ2-6; v_call: TRBV19; d_call: NA; cdr3_aa: ASSHGPSSGANVLT
j_call: TRBJ2-7; v_call: TRBV27; d_call: TRBD1; cdr3_aa: ASSLSRGWSYEQY
j_call: TRBJ2-1; v_call: TRBV7-7; d_call: NA; cdr3_aa: ASSLDWGSEQF
j_call: TRBJ2-6; v_call: TRBV2; d_call: TRBD1; cdr3_aa: ASSEAQGPGANVLT
j_call: TRBJ1-1; v_call: TRBV7-3; d_call: NA; cdr3_aa: ASSSDRTNTEAF
j_call: TRBJ1-3; v_call: TRBV5-1; d_call: NA; cdr3_aa: ASSLEAGSGNTIY
j_call: TRBJ1-3; v_call: TRBV7-6; d_call: NA; cdr3_aa: ASSRGGDRGNTIY
j_call: TRBJ2-1; v_call: TRBV6-5; d_call: NA; cdr3_aa: ASSYSGGARNEQF
j_call: TRBJ2-7; v_call: TRBV7-2; d_call: NA; cdr3_aa: ASSLGAGAYEQY
j_call: TRBJ2-7; v_call: TRBV18; d_call: TRBD1; cdr3_aa: ASSPGTGLSYEQY
j_call: TRBJ2-7; v_call: TRBV12-5; d_call: TRBD1; cdr3_aa: ASTGSGGQRNAYEQY
j_call: TRBJ2-7; v_call: TRBV4-3; d_call: TRBD2; cdr3_aa: ASSQGPSGGPSYEQY
j_call: TRBJ2-6; v_call: TRBV5-4; d_call: NA; cdr3_aa: ASSGGLEGANVLT
j_call: TRBJ2-7; v_call: TRBV18; d_call: NA; cdr3_aa: ASSPSGTLYEQY
j_call: TRBJ2-7; v_call: TRBV6-5; d_call: NA; cdr3_aa: ASSSPAGHPSYEQY
j_call: TRBJ1-5; v_call: TRBV19; d_call: NA; cdr3_aa: ASSASQRYQPQH
j_call: TRBJ2-7; v_call: TRBV29-1; d_call: NA; cdr3_aa: SVEFAAVQY
j_call: TRBJ2-2; v_call: TRBV7-3; d_call: NA; cdr3_aa: ASRAHTGELF
j_call: TRBJ2-7; v_call: TRBV4-3; d_call: NA; cdr3_aa: ASSQLPSYEQY
j_call: TRBJ2-7; v_call: TRBV5-4; d_call: NA; cdr3_aa: ASSPLIGANEQY
j_call: TRBJ1-2; v_call: TRBV6-1; d_call: NA; cdr3_aa: ASSEATESNYGYT
j_call: TRBJ2-7; v_call: TRBV6-5; d_call: NA; cdr3_aa: ASRQASYEQY
j_call: TRBJ1-1; v_call: TRBV29-1; d_call: NA; cdr3_aa: STLKVTGAF
j_call: TRBJ2-1; v_call: TRBV5-1; d_call: NA; cdr3_aa: ASSRRGGPRGNEQF
j_call: TRBJ2-1; v_call: TRBV6-5; d_call: TRBD2; cdr3_aa: ASSWLAGGGNEQF
j_call: TRBJ1-4; v_call: TRBV7-9; d_call: NA; cdr3_aa: ASTSRQGYNEKLF
j_call: TRBJ1-5; v_call: TRBV7-7; d_call: NA; cdr3_aa: AIGPKGTKYCYSNQPQH
j_call: TRBJ2-3; v_call: TRBV10-2; d_call: NA; cdr3_aa: ASSSLSLTDTQY
j_call: TRBJ2-3; v_call: TRBV7-9; d_call: TRBD2; cdr3_aa: ASSATSGGTDTQY
j_call: TRBJ2-5; v_call: TRBV7-8; d_call: TRBD1; cdr3_aa: ASSRTGASETQY
j_call: TRBJ2-1; v_call: TRBV29-1; d_call: TRBD1; cdr3_aa: SVAGTGGYDEQF
j_call: TRBJ1-3; v_call: TRBV27; d_call: TRBD1; cdr3_aa: ASSPRQGATGNTIY
j_call: TRBJ2-1; v_call: TRBV6-1; d_call: NA; cdr3_aa: ASSDYVGEQF
j_call: TRBJ1-1; v_call: TRBV20-1; d_call: NA; cdr3_aa: SARQTEAF
j_call: TRBJ1-1; v_call: TRBV9; d_call: NA; cdr3_aa: ASSPRSRGEAF
j_call: TRBJ2-3; v_call: TRBV9; d_call: TRBD2; cdr3_aa: ASSVGTSGIGDTQY
j_call: TRBJ2-2; v_call: TRBV5-1; d_call: NA; cdr3_aa: ASSLATTTSGGELF
j_call: TRBJ1-2; v_call: TRBV9; d_call: NA; cdr3_aa: ASSVAEQGFGYT
j_call: TRBJ2-7; v_call: TRBV4-1; d_call: NA; cdr3_aa: ASSPDGESSYEQY
j_call: TRBJ2-1; v_call: TRBV10-3; d_call: TRBD2; cdr3_aa: AISGGGGYNEQF
j_call: TRBJ2-1; v_call: TRBV29-1; d_call: NA; cdr3_aa: SVTPIDEQF
j_call: TRBJ2-2; v_call: TRBV19; d_call: TRBD2; cdr3_aa: ASSMSGSFAGELF
j_call: TRBJ2-5; v_call: TRBV30; d_call: NA; cdr3_aa: AWGWGLLDETQY
j_call: TRBJ2-7; v_call: TRBV6-4; d_call: NA; cdr3_aa: ASSECLGAYEQY
j_call: TRBJ1-1; v_call: TRBV4-3; d_call: TRBD1; cdr3_aa: ASSQMAGGEDTEAF